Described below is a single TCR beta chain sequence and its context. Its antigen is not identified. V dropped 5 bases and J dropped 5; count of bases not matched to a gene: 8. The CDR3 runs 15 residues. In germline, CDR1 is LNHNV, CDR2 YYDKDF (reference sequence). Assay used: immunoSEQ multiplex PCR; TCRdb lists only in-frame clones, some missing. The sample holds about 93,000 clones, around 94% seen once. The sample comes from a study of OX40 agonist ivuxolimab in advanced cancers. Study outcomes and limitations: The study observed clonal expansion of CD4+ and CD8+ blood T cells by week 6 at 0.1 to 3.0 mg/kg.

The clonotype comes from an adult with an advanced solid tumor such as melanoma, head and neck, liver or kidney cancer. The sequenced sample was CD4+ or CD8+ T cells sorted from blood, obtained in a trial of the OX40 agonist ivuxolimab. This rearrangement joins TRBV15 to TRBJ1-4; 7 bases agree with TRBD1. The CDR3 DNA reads TGTGCCACCAGCGCCCGGGACAGCCTAAATGAAAAACTGTTTTTT. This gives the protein CATSARDSLNEKLFF.